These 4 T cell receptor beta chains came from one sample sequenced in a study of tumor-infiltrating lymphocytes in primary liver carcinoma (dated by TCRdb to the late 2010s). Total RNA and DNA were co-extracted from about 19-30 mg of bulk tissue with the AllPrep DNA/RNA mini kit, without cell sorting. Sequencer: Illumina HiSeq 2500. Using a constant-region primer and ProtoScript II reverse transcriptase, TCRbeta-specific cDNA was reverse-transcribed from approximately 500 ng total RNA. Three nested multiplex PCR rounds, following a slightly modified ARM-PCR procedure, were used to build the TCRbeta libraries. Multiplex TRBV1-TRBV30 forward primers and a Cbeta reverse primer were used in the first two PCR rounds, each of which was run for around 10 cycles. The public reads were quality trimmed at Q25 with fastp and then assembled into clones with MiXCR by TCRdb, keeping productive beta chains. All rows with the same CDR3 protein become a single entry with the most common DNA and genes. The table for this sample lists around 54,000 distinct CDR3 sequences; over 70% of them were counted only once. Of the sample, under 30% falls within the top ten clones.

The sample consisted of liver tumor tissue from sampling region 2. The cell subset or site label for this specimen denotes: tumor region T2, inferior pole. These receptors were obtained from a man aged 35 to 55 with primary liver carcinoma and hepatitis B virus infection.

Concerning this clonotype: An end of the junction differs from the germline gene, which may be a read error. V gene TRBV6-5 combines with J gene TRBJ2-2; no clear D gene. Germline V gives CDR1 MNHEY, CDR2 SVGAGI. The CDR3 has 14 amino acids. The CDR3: CTSSLTPNTGELFF. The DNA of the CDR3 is TGTACCAGCAGTTTAACGCCGAACACCGGCGAGCTGTTTTTT.

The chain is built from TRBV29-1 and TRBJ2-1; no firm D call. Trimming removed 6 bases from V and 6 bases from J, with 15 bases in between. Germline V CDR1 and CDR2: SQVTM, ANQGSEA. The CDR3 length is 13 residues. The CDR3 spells CSVVPSACNEQFF. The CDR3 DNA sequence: TGCAGCGTCGTCCCTAGTGCCTGCAATGAGCAGTTCTTC.

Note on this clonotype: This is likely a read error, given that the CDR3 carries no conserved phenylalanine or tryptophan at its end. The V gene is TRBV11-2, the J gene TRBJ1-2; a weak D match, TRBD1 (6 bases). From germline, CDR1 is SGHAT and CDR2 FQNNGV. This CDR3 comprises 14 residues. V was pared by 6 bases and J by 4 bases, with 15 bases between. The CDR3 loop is CASRKRDTTYGYTS. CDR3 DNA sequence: TGTGCCAGCAGAAAGAGGGACACCACCTATGGCTACACCTCT.

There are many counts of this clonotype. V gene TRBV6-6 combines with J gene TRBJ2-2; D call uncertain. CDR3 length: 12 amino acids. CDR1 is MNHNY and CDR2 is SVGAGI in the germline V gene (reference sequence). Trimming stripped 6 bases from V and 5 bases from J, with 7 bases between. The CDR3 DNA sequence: TGTGCCAGCAGGACCTTGACCGGGGAGCTGTTTTTT. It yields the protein CASRTLTGELFF.